The 21 T cell receptor beta chains below come from one sample, sequenced in a study of tumour-infiltrating T cells in Burkitt lymphoma. Measured with immunoSEQ multiplex PCR; TCRdb has only the in-frame clones, and not every one. The table lists 15,000 to 20,000 clones, 70% to 80% of them singletons, with 2.1% in the top ten. Sequencing input: tumor tissue. All receptors derive from a human donor with diffuse large B-cell lymphoma.

This clone was seen a handful of times. The gene calls are TRBV10-3 and TRBJ2-7; possibly TRBD1 for D (6 bases). The CDR3 length is 15 residues. Germline loops: CDR1 ENHRY, CDR2 SYGVKD. Trimming pared 3 bases from V and 2 bases from J, leaving 14 bases between. The CDR3 region has the DNA TGTGCCATCAGTGAAGGGCAGGGGAAGCCCTACGAGCAGTACTTC. This sequence encodes CAISEGQGKPYEQYF.

V and J are TRBV19 and TRBJ1-2; no firm D call. The CDR3 contains 13 residues. Trimming took 6 bases from V and 0 from J, leaving 8 bases between them. Germline V gene data show CDR1 as LNHDA and CDR2 as SQIVND (reference sequence). The CDR3 is CASSKGTNYGYTF. The CDR3 DNA sequence: TGTGCCAGTAGCAAAGGGACTAACTATGGCTACACCTTC.

The genes are TRBV9 and TRBJ1-1; possible D gene TRBD1, 5 bases. Trimming removed 0 bases at V and 4 bases at J, with 7 bases between. This CDR3 has 13 amino acids. CDR1 SGDLS and CDR2 YYNGEE come from the germline V gene. The CDR3 DNA is TGTGCCAGCAGCGTAGAGGGGATCACTGAAGCTTTCTTT. It specifies CASSVEGITEAFF.

This clone was detected only a few times. The chain has TRBV29-1 and TRBJ1-2; the D is unclear. V shed 6 bases and J shed 6 bases, with 8 bases lying between them. This CDR3 spans 10 amino acids. Looked up from germline, CDR1 is SQVTM and CDR2 is ANQGSEA. This CDR3 is CSVSFDGYTF. As DNA, the CDR3 is TGCAGCGTCAGTTTCGATGGCTACACCTTC. Combining the CDR3 with reference TRBV29-1 and TRBJ1-2 gives the whole variable domain SAVISQKPSRDICQRGTSLTIQCQVDSQVTMMFWYRQQPGQSLTLIATANQGSEATYESGFVIDKFPISRPNLTFSTLTVSNMSPEDSSIYLCSVSFDGYTFGSGTRLTVV.

V and J are TRBV5-5 and TRBJ2-3; D may be TRBD2 (7 bases). The germline gives CDR1 SGHKS, CDR2 YYEKEE (reference sequence). Trimming pared 10 bases from V and 2 bases from J, leaving 20 bases between. This CDR3 has 15 amino acids. CDR3 loop: CAVGLGGGPTDTQYF. The CDR3 bases are TGTGCCGTCGGACTAGGGGGGGGGCCCACAGATACGCAGTATTTT.

CDR3 sequence: CASSISNGYTF. The CDR3 DNA is TGTGCCAGTAGTATCTCCAATGGCTACACCTTC. The gene calls are TRBV19 and TRBJ1-2; D is unclear. This CDR3 has 11 residues. CDR1 LNHDA and CDR2 SQIVND come from the germline V gene (reference sequence). With 3 bases removed from V and 6 bases from J, the gap between germline ends came to 5 bases.

The V call is TRBV4-1, the J call TRBJ2-1, with 8 bases matching TRBD1. CDR3 length: 16 residues. J was trimmed by 2 bases and V by 2 bases; bases with no gene match: 5. The germline V gene has CDR1 MGHRA and CDR2 YSYEKL. CDR3 sequence (DNA): TGCGCCAGCAGCCAACCCAGGGGGCGGACCTACAATGAGCAGTTCTTC. Amino acids: CASSQPRGRTYNEQFF.

A single count supports this clone. The V call is TRBV7-2, the J call TRBJ1-5; D call uncertain. This CDR3 region has 14 residues. Germline CDR1 and CDR2: SGHTA and FQGNSA. Trimming removed 5 bases from V and 3 bases from J, with 11 bases in between. The CDR3 spells CASSPDTFNQPQHF. The CDR3 DNA follows: TGTGCCAGCAGCCCAGACACCTTCAATCAGCCCCAGCATTTT. The full variable domain, completed using reference TRBV7-2 and TRBJ1-5, is GAGVSQSPSNKVTEKGKDVELRCDPISGHTALYWYRQSLGQGLEFLIYFQGNSAPDKSGLPSDRFSAERTGGSVSTLTIQRTQQEDSAVYLCASSPDTFNQPQHFGDGTRLSIL.

V gene TRBV9 combines with J gene TRBJ1-1; D may be TRBD1 (6 bases). V shed 3 bases and J shed 2 bases, with 11 bases lying between them. Germline CDR1 reads SGDLS; CDR2 reads YYNGEE. The CDR3 is 14 amino acids. This CDR3 reads CASSALGGNTEAFF. The CDR3 nucleotides read TGTGCCAGCAGCGCTCTAGGGGGTAACACTGAAGCTTTCTTT. The whole variable domain, filled in from reference TRBV9 and TRBJ1-1, reads DSGVTQTPKHLITATGQRVTLRCSPRSGDLSVYWYQQSLDQGLQFLIQYYNGEERAKGNILERFSAQQFPDLHSELNLSSLELGDSALYFCASSALGGNTEAFFGQGTRLTVV.

This chain links TRBV13 with TRBJ1-2; D gene uncertain. The CDR3 loop spans 13 amino acids. Germline V gives CDR1 PRHDT, CDR2 FYEKMQ (reference sequence). V gave up 1 base and J gave up 8 bases, with 11 bases separating them. CDR3 sequence reads: CASSLVGVGGYTF. The CDR3 DNA reads TGTGCCAGCAGCTTAGTTGGGGTGGGAGGCTACACCTTC.

The chain couples TRBV11-2 to TRBJ2-1; TRBD2 is a possible D gene (5 bases). Germline-derived CDR1 and CDR2 are SGHAT and FQNNGV. The length of the CDR3 is 15 residues. V was clipped by 5 bases and J by 10 bases, with 21 bases between them. CDR3 nucleotide sequence: TGTGCCAGCAGCCCCCTTTTAGGACTCATAGAGGAGCAGTTCTTC. This encodes CASSPLLGLIEEQFF.

The chain has TRBV18 and TRBJ1-1, with 9 bases lining up with TRBD1. This CDR3 spans 13 amino acids. From germline, CDR1 is KGHSH and CDR2 LQKENI. Trimming removed 8 bases from V and 4 bases from J; junction bases left unmatched: 5. The CDR3 nucleotides read TGTGCCAGCAAAGGGACAGGGCGCACTGAAGCTTTCTTT. Its protein product is CASKGTGRTEAFF.

The chain recombines TRBV6-6 with TRBJ2-7; 7 bases map to TRBD2. V was clipped by 4 bases and J by 2 bases; unmatched bases: 8. Per germline, CDR1 MNHNY and CDR2 SVGAGI (reference sequence). CDR3 length: 15 residues. The CDR3 nucleotides are TGTGCCAGCAGTTTGGGACTAACCGGGGCCTACGAGCAGTACTTC. It encodes CASSLGLTGAYEQYF.

This clone is termed medium-sized (0.01 to 0.1%). V is TRBV27 and J is TRBJ1-1; D gene unclear. Germline V CDR1 and CDR2: MNHEY, SMNVEV (reference sequence). The CDR3 runs to 15 residues. Between the trimmed V and J ends, which lost 2 bases and 0 bases, there was a span of 10 bases. CDR3 nucleotides: TGTGCCAGCAGTTTAATCGCAGCAATGAACACTGAAGCTTTCTTT. This encodes CASSLIAAMNTEAFF.

The genes are TRBV9 and TRBJ2-7; D is possibly TRBD1 (7 bases). Looked up from germline, CDR1 is SGDLS and CDR2 is YYNGEE. This CDR3 spans 13 amino acids. V lost 4 bases and J 3 bases, leaving 11 bases between the germline ends. CDR3 DNA sequence: TGTGCCAGCAGCCCAGGGGGGATCTACGAGCAGTACTTC. As protein: CASSPGGIYEQYF. The full variable domain, completed using reference TRBV9 and TRBJ2-7, is DSGVTQTPKHLITATGQRVTLRCSPRSGDLSVYWYQQSLDQGLQFLIQYYNGEERAKGNILERFSAQQFPDLHSELNLSSLELGDSALYFCASSPGGIYEQYFGPGTRLTVT.

The chain joins TRBV7-2 to TRBJ2-7; tentatively, D is TRBD1 (5 bases). CDR3 length equals 14 residues. The germline CDR1 and CDR2 sequences are SGHTA and FQGNSA. The V gene lost 5 bases and the J gene lost 3 bases, with 14 bases spanning the gap. The CDR3 spells CASSRDSSLYEQYF. The CDR3 DNA is TGTGCCAGCAGCCGAGACAGCAGCCTCTACGAGCAGTACTTC.

Worth noting for this clone: The junction and the germline gene differ at one end; a read error may be behind it. The V call is TRBV29-1, the J call TRBJ2-1; weak D call: TRBD1 (5 bases). CDR3 size: 11 residues. CDR1 SQVTM and CDR2 ANQGSEA come from the germline V gene. The CDR3: CSVAPDNEQFF. CDR3 in DNA: TGCAGCGTTGCCCCGGACAACGAGCAGTTCTTC.

The chain couples TRBV7-9 to TRBJ2-7, with D perhaps matching TRBD1 (6 bases). V was pared by 4 bases and J by 4 bases, with 8 bases between. The CDR3 totals 12 residues. Per germline, CDR1 SEHNR and CDR2 FQNEAQ (reference sequence). In nucleotides, the CDR3 is TGTGCCAGCAGCTGGACAGAATACGAGCAGTACTTC. This gives the protein CASSWTEYEQYF.

The chain combines TRBV5-1 with TRBJ2-3; unclear D gene. The germline V and J ends were trimmed by 0 bases and 4 bases, with 9 bases remaining between them. The CDR3 has 14 amino acids. The germline gives CDR1 SGHRS, CDR2 YFSETQ. Here the CDR3 DNA reads TGCGCCAGCAGCTTGGCCCTGGGATCAGATACGCAGTATTTT. It specifies CASSLALGSDTQYF.

The chain joins TRBV9 to TRBJ1-2; 7 bases match TRBD1. The CDR3 is made up of 15 amino acids. Germline CDR1 SGDLS, CDR2 YYNGEE. With V trimmed by 2 bases and J by 3 bases, 7 bases remained unmatched. The CDR3 spells CASSVKDRDYYGYTF. The CDR3 DNA reads TGTGCCAGCAGCGTCAAAGACAGGGACTACTATGGCTACACCTTC.

The chain recombines TRBV7-2 with TRBJ1-1; 9 nucleotides line up with TRBD1. V lost 3 bases, J lost 3 bases, and 8 bases stayed unmatched. Germline assignment: CDR1 SGHTA and CDR2 FQGNSA. CDR3 length: 16 residues. The CDR3 bases are TGTGCCAGCAGCTTTACAGGGGGCCTAGGGTACACTGAAGCTTTCTTT. Amino acids: CASSFTGGLGYTEAFF. Full variable domain (rest looked up from reference TRBV7-2 and TRBJ1-1): GAGVSQSPSNKVTEKGKDVELRCDPISGHTALYWYRQSLGQGLEFLIYFQGNSAPDKSGLPSDRFSAERTGGSVSTLTIQRTQQEDSAVYLCASSFTGGLGYTEAFFGQGTRLTVV.